These 20 T cell receptor beta chains were sequenced from one sample in a study of T cells after posttransplantation cyclophosphamide. Repertoires were generated with immunoSEQ multiplex PCR, while TCRdb's copy carries only in-frame clones and drops some. The repertoire consists of tens of thousands of clones, none detected only once. Cyclophosphamide on days +3 and +4 followed busulfan-fludarabine conditioning and a marrow graft. This specimen consisted of PBMCs, obtained after allogeneic stem cell transplant with posttransplant cyclophosphamide. These receptor sequences come from a young adult male patient who received an allogeneic stem cell transplant from a related donor, was CMV-positive, and had no GVHD. The graft donor may have contributed some T cells.

This clone appeared many times. The chain has TRBV11-2 and TRBJ1-5; no clear D. V was shortened by 7 bases and J by 4 bases, with 20 bases between the two germline ends. Germline V gene sequence: CDR1 SGHAT, CDR2 FQNNGV. The CDR3 is 16 amino acids. The CDR3 loop reads CASMSRRPGRNQPQHF. Written as DNA, the CDR3 is TGTGCCAGCATGTCCCGCCGACCAGGCCGTAATCAGCCCCAGCATTTT.

This clone has ten or more counts. The V and J genes are TRBV7-3 and TRBJ1-2; tentatively, D is TRBD1 (5 bases). The CDR3 is made up of 15 amino acids. The V gene's germline CDR1 is SGHTA and CDR2 FQGTGA. Trimming took off 4 bases at V and 4 bases at J, with 16 bases between the two ends. DNA of the CDR3: TGTGCCAGCAGCTCGTGGCGGGGCGAAATCTATGGCTACACCTTC. Translating gives CASSSWRGEIYGYTF.

This clone was detected ten times or more. The rearrangement links TRBV6-5 to TRBJ2-7, with no clear D. The germline V gene encodes CDR1 MNHEY and CDR2 SVGAGI. Trimming took 5 bases from V and 5 from J, leaving 16 bases between them. The CDR3 contains 14 residues. As DNA, the CDR3 is TGTGCCAGCAGTCTGCTTTGGGCCCCAGACGAGCAGTACTTC. It is translated as CASSLLWAPDEQYF.

This clone came up many times. The rearrangement links TRBV19 to TRBJ1-2; no reliable D call. The CDR3 contains 14 residues. V lost 5 bases and J lost 4, with 14 bases in between. Germline V gene lookup returns CDR1 LNHDA and CDR2 SQIVND (reference sequence). The CDR3 coding sequence is TGTGCCAGTAGTTTAGTGTACAGACGCTATGGCTACACCTTC. Translation gives CASSLVYRRYGYTF.

This clone was recorded at least ten times. The J gene is TRBJ2-1, the V gene TRBV5-1; 8 bases map to TRBD1. The germline CDR1 and CDR2 sequences are SGHRS and YFSETQ. The CDR3 runs 15 residues. Losses at the gene ends were 3 bases for V and 5 bases for J; bases not matched to a gene: 7. CDR3: CASSSRQGPHNEQFF. The CDR3 coding sequence is TGCGCCAGCAGCTCCAGACAGGGGCCCCACAATGAGCAGTTCTTC.

This clone came up many times. The chain links TRBV6-6 to TRBJ2-3; the D gene is possibly TRBD1 (5 bases). CDR3 length: 14 amino acids. Trimming shortened V by 6 bases and J by 5 bases, and 15 bases separated the two germline ends. Looked up from germline, CDR1 is MNHNY and CDR2 is SVGAGI (reference sequence). The CDR3 loop is CASRKGLEKDTQYF. DNA of the CDR3: TGTGCCAGCAGGAAGGGGCTGGAGAAAGATACGCAGTATTTT.

In its sample, this clone was seen many times. This sequence joins TRBV6-1 and TRBJ1-1; perhaps TRBD1 as D (5 bases). Germline assignment: CDR1 MNHNS and CDR2 SASEGT. The V gene lost 1 base and the J gene lost 4 bases, with 13 bases spanning the gap. The CDR3 runs to 15 residues. The CDR3 DNA reads as TGTGCCAGCAGTGAAGGCCCCCCCGGGGGCACTGAAGCTTTCTTT. Amino acids: CASSEGPPGGTEAFF.

The sample holds many counts of this clone. The V and J genes are TRBV5-1 and TRBJ1-2, with a possible D match to TRBD1 (5 bases). CDR1 SGHRS and CDR2 YFSETQ come from the germline V gene. Trimming took 1 base from V and 6 from J, leaving 10 bases between them. The CDR3 totals 13 residues. CDR3 loop: CASSLTGVNGYTF. CDR3 nucleotides: TGCGCCAGCAGCTTGACAGGAGTTAATGGCTACACCTTC.

This clone was observed many times. J is TRBJ1-6 and V is TRBV21-1; the table names TRBD1, a call not compared with the DNA. TRBV21-1 is tagged as a pseudogene. The CDR3 runs to 18 residues. CDR3 sequence reads: CASSTLWPGTGGESPLHF. The CDR3 region has the DNA TGTGCCAGCAGCACATTATGGCCTGGGACAGGGGGCGAGTCACCCCTCCACTTT.

The V gene is TRBV29-1, the J gene TRBJ2-1; 10 nucleotides match TRBD1. The CDR3 totals 16 residues. V gave up 3 bases and J gave up 5 bases; unmatched junction bases: 10. The germline CDR1 and CDR2 sequences are SQVTM and ANQGSEA. CDR3 sequence: CSVEVGQGSRDNEQFF. The DNA for the CDR3 is TGCAGCGTTGAGGTGGGACAGGGGAGTAGGGACAATGAGCAGTTCTTC.

This clone was counted many times. The V and J genes are TRBV5-1 and TRBJ2-1, with TRBD2 identical over 7 bases. The CDR3 runs 15 residues. Germline V lookup: CDR1 SGHRS, CDR2 YFSETQ. V lost 7 bases and J lost 2; bases outside the gene matches: 9. CDR3: CASVLGLEAYNEQFF. Written as DNA, the CDR3 is TGCGCCAGCGTCCTCGGACTAGAAGCCTACAATGAGCAGTTCTTC.

At least ten counts were recorded for this clone. The J gene is TRBJ2-6, the V gene TRBV28; 7 nucleotides agree with TRBD1. This CDR3 region has 15 residues. With V trimmed by 3 bases and J by 2 bases, 1 base remained unmatched. Germline CDR1 reads MDHEN; CDR2 reads SYDVKM. The CDR3 DNA sequence: TGTGCCAGCAGTTTTCAGGGGGCTGGGGCCAACGTCCTGACTTTC. This codes for CASSFQGAGANVLTF.

This clone was seen a few times. The chain uses TRBV9 and TRBJ2-1; 8 nucleotides match TRBD2. After removal of 4 bases from V and 4 bases from J, the junction contained 7 bases not matched to a gene. The CDR3 is 15 amino acids. From germline, CDR1 is SGDLS and CDR2 YYNGEE. The CDR3 sequence is CASSTGGANYNEQFF. DNA for the CDR3: TGTGCCAGCAGCACCGGGGGGGCTAATTACAATGAGCAGTTCTTC.

The table lists this clone with many counts. The chain employs TRBV4-3 and TRBJ2-3; D might be TRBD1 (5 bases). The CDR3 runs 17 residues. Germline V gene sequence: CDR1 LGHNA, CDR2 YSLEER. V dropped 0 bases and J dropped 5 bases, with 18 bases sitting between them. CDR3 amino acids: CASSQDSGPRVVDTQYF. The DNA for the CDR3 is TGCGCCAGCAGCCAAGATTCTGGCCCCAGGGTTGTAGATACGCAGTATTTT.

As for this clone: Distinct nucleotide sequences in the sample also encode this CDR3. V usage is TRBV7-9 and J usage is TRBJ2-3; TRBD2 matches at 11 bases. CDR1 and CDR2 (germline): SEHNR, FQNEAQ (reference sequence). Trimming took 5 bases from V and 6 from J; bases not matched to a gene: 13. CDR3 length: 17 residues. The CDR3 sequence: CASSKKLLAGVLDTQYF. Here the CDR3 DNA reads TGTGCCAGCAGCAAAAAATTACTAGCGGGGGTACTTGATACGCAGTATTTT.

This clone was seen many times. The chain recombines TRBV4-2 with TRBJ2-7; D is unclear. Trimming removed 4 bases from V and 0 bases from J, with 13 bases in between. The CDR3 totals 15 residues. The V gene's germline CDR1 is LGHNA and CDR2 YNFKEQ. The CDR3 spells CASSRSSYSSYEQYF. CDR3 DNA: TGTGCCAGCAGCCGATCAAGCTACAGCTCCTACGAGCAGTACTTC.

This clone was counted many times. The chain has TRBV19 and TRBJ2-7, with 7 bases identical to TRBD1. CDR3 size: 14 residues. The junction had 8 bases not matched to a gene; V was cut back by 4 bases and J by 5 bases. Germline loops: CDR1 LNHDA, CDR2 SQIVND (reference sequence). The chain's CDR3 is CASSKSGGSHEQYF. Here the CDR3 DNA reads TGTGCCAGTAGTAAGTCAGGGGGAAGCCACGAGCAGTACTTC.

This clone appeared many times. The chain has TRBV7-2 and TRBJ2-3, with TRBD1 matching over 11 bases. Germline assignment: CDR1 SGHTA and CDR2 FQGNSA. The V and J ends lost 1 base and 6 bases, in that order; junction bases with no gene match: 15. CDR3 size: 19 residues. In nucleotides, the CDR3 is TGTGCCAGCAGCTTAGTTTCGGGTTCCCGGGACAGGGGGTCCGATACGCAGTATTTT. Amino acid sequence: CASSLVSGSRDRGSDTQYF.

This clone was observed at least ten times. The chain uses TRBV5-1 and TRBJ2-3, with 12 bases that match TRBD2. This CDR3 spans 15 amino acids. Germline-derived CDR1 and CDR2 are SGHRS and YFSETQ. The J segment lost 4 bases and the V segment lost 4 bases, leaving 4 bases of the junction unmatched. CDR3 sequence: CASSRGLAGPDTQYF. The CDR3 DNA reads as TGCGCCAGCAGCAGGGGACTAGCGGGCCCAGATACGCAGTATTTT.

This clone was seen ten or more times. This chain connects TRBV7-3 to TRBJ2-1, with D maybe TRBD2 (7 bases). CDR1 SGHTA and CDR2 FQGTGA come from the germline V gene. The CDR3 is 15 amino acids. The V end lost 4 bases, the J end lost 2 bases, and 12 bases lay between the germline ends. The CDR3 DNA is TGTGCCAGCAGCTCAAGGGGGGGGACCTACAATGAGCAGTTCTTC. This encodes CASSSRGGTYNEQFF.